Below are 6 T cell receptor beta chains sequenced from a single sample in a study of blood T cell repertoires in COVID-19. This table comes from immunoSEQ multiplex PCR, and its TCRdb copy is limited to in-frame clones, with some not included. Counted here are fewer than 700,000 clones, about 88% occurring once; the ten biggest clones make up roughly 8%. The sequenced sample was peripheral blood. The receptor set was obtained from a woman aged 45-59 years with COVID-19, enrolled during active disease.

The chain has TRBV24-1 and TRBJ2-5; 12 bases match TRBD1. J lost 4 bases, V lost 6 bases, and 11 bases had no gene match. The CDR3 consists of 17 residues. Germline V gene data show CDR1 as KGHDR and CDR2 as SFDVKD. The CDR3 is CATSLGGQGARGETQYF. The CDR3 DNA follows: TGTGCCACCAGTTTGGGGGGACAGGGGGCGCGAGGAGAGACCCAGTACTTC.

V gene TRBV27 combines with J gene TRBJ1-1, with D perhaps matching TRBD1 (5 bases). V dropped 4 bases and J dropped 3 bases, with 12 bases sitting between them. Germline V lookup: CDR1 MNHEY, CDR2 SMNVEV (reference sequence). CDR3 size: 14 residues. The CDR3 nucleotides read TGTGCCAGCAGTTGGAGGGGCCAAGACACTGAAGCTTTCTTT. It is translated as CASSWRGQDTEAFF.

V gene TRBV7-2 combines with J gene TRBJ2-1, with 10 bases matching TRBD2. With V trimmed by 1 base and J by 4 bases, 4 bases remained unmatched. The CDR3 runs to 16 residues. Germline loops: CDR1 SGHTA, CDR2 FQGNSA. CDR3 region: CASSLVAGGNYNEQFF. DNA of the CDR3: TGTGCCAGCAGCTTAGTAGCGGGGGGAAATTACAATGAGCAGTTCTTC.

The chain combines TRBV21-1 with TRBJ2-2; TRBD1, the D gene given by the table, was not confirmed from the DNA. TRBV21-1 is designated a pseudogene. The CDR3 contains 14 residues. The CDR3 here is CASSNDSPTGELFF. For the CDR3, the DNA is TGTGCCAGCAGCAATGACAGCCCCACCGGGGAGCTGTTTTTT.

The V gene is TRBV30, the J gene TRBJ1-1, with D perhaps TRBD1 (6 bases). CDR1 and CDR2 (germline): GTSNPN, SVGIG (reference sequence). There are 16 residues in the CDR3. V was pared by 1 base and J by 5 bases, with 20 bases between. In DNA, the CDR3 is TGTGCCTGGAGTGATCGAGGGGGGGCGTTTGAGACTGAAGCTTTCTTT. Its translation: CAWSDRGGAFETEAFF.

The chain combines TRBV4-1 with TRBJ2-7, with TRBD1 matching 7 bases. The CDR3 runs 16 residues. Trimming took 0 bases from V and 5 from J; bases not matched to a gene: 10. The germline CDR1 and CDR2 sequences are MGHRA and YSYEKL. CDR3 loop: CASSQDRKGARDEQYF. The CDR3 coding sequence is TGCGCCAGCAGCCAAGATAGGAAGGGGGCGCGAGACGAGCAGTACTTC.